This TCR beta chain derives from a study of blood T cell repertoires in COVID-19 (dated by TCRdb to the early 2020s). Regarding the study in general: Samples covering the acute and convalescent phases of COVID-19 were provided by collaborators in the United States, Italy and Spain. A de-identified subject ID, COVID-19 status, age in years and sex were almost always included in the sample metadata. Deeply sampled blood TCRbeta repertoires from subjects exposed to, actively infected with, or recovered from COVID-19 were included in the dataset. A freely available public database, intended as a resource for researchers studying the immune response to SARS-CoV-2, is where the repertoires were released. Where HLA class I and class II types were available, the types were taken from metadata supplied by the sample provider, not from assay-based typing. The prospective study material was composed of cDNA or gDNA derived from T cells, B-cell-depleted T cells, or PBMCs. Samples came from the ongoing ImmuneRACE study (first 160 participants) plus 1,254 subjects from 6 global collaborators.

TCRbeta CDR3 regions were amplified from genomic DNA by means of the immunoSEQ Assay, a bias-controlled multiplex PCR. The study's processing was this. The number of nucleated cells in each sample was estimated from the amplification of reference gene primers within the assay. Sequence reads were collapsed and filtered to measure the absolute abundance of every unique TCRbeta CDR3 rearrangement. For each sample, productive Simpson clonality was calculated as the square root of Simpson's diversity index across productive rearrangements. TCRdb retrieved this table from immuneACCESS and kept in-frame rearrangements only. Not all clones are present; in checked studies, unresolved V genes account for under half, and no reason is known for the remainder. Clone size and the V and J calls come from that table; the DNA yielded D and trimming. Present in this sample are 130,000 or so clones, around 78% of which were seen just once. Together, the top ten hold approximately 11% of the sample.

Study-level results and caveats: The quantity of clinical and demographic metadata differed by source and by participant and was supplied without curation.

The CDR3 starts with the cysteine, ends with the phenylalanine, and has 16 residues. Left in the record is the CDR3 DNA by itself, 48 bases read in frame from the first base. The junction shows trimming of 5 bases on V and 11 bases on J, plus 25 bases between the germline ends. From the germline V gene (reference sequence), CDR1 is MNHNY and CDR2 is SVGAGI. Each collaborating institution followed its own protocols to collect whole blood in K2EDTA tubes. For TCRbeta analysis, collaborator samples were shipped as frozen whole blood, as isolated PBMCs, or as DNA extracted from either sample type. This clone was counted a single time. Its antigen target is currently unknown. No qualities accompany the bases; no much larger clone lies one base away.

The sequence was obtained from a human donor in a cohort sampled during active COVID-19. The sequence is built from TRBV6-6 and TRBJ1-5; possibly the D gene is TRBD1, per 6 matching bases. The source material was peripheral blood. The CDR3 protein is CASSKRQARLGEAQHF. The sequenced DNA is TGTGCCAGCAGTAAGCGACAGGCCCGCTTGGGAGAGGCCCAGCATTTT.